These 18 T cell receptor beta chains came from one sample sequenced in a study of Tregs in tolerant kidney transplant recipients. Clones were sequenced by immunoSEQ multiplex PCR, and TCRdb holds only the in-frame ones, with some missing. The table lists 110,000 or so clones, around 91% of them singletons. This specimen was CD4+ T cells from blood, taken before the transplant. These receptors all come from a human donor who received a combined kidney and bone marrow transplant.

The J gene is TRBJ2-5, the V gene TRBV9; D perhaps matches TRBD2 (6 bases). The CDR3 covers 16 residues. The germline V and J ends were trimmed by 0 bases and 7 bases, with 19 bases remaining between them. Looked up from germline, CDR1 is SGDLS and CDR2 is YYNGEE. The CDR3 loop reads CASSVGTGDSTPTQYF. The CDR3 nucleotides read TGTGCCAGCAGCGTAGGAACCGGGGACTCTACTCCGACCCAGTACTTC.

This chain links TRBV5-8 with TRBJ2-5, with D possibly TRBD1 on 5 matching bases. V was clipped by 0 bases and J by 3 bases, with 15 bases between them. This CDR3 region has 16 residues. Looked up from germline, CDR1 is SGHTS and CDR2 is YDEGEE. As DNA, the CDR3 is TGTGCCAGCAGCTTGGAGGGGTTGGGGCCAAAAGAGACCCAGTACTTC. Translated: CASSLEGLGPKETQYF.

The chain carries TRBV7-9 and TRBJ2-1; 14 bases match TRBD2. The germline gives CDR1 SEHNR, CDR2 FQNEAQ (reference sequence). The CDR3 has 18 residues. Trimming removed 5 bases from V and 5 bases from J; junction bases left unmatched: 11. In nucleotides, the CDR3 is TGTGCCAGCAGCCGCGAGGCGGGACTAGCGGGGGTTCACAATGAGCAGTTCTTC. This codes for CASSREAGLAGVHNEQFF.

The chain employs TRBV6-5 and TRBJ2-5; 7 positions agree with TRBD2. V shed 0 bases and J 0 bases; nucleotides not matched to a gene: 4. The CDR3 runs 16 residues. Germline values: CDR1 MNHEY, CDR2 SVGAGI. DNA of the CDR3: TGTGCCAGCAGTTACTCCTCGCGGGGGAACCAAGAGACCCAGTACTTC. Amino acid sequence: CASSYSSRGNQETQYF.

The V and J genes are TRBV27 and TRBJ1-6, with 7 positions matching TRBD1. J was trimmed by 4 bases and V by 5 bases; bases with no gene match: 2. There are 14 residues in the CDR3. Germline V gives CDR1 MNHEY, CDR2 SMNVEV (reference sequence). This CDR3 is CASSPGQYNSPLHF. The CDR3 DNA reads as TGTGCCAGCAGTCCGGGACAGTATAATTCACCCCTCCACTTT.

The chain carries TRBV6-5 and TRBJ1-2; TRBD1 might be the D (6 bases). Trimming left V 4 bases short and J 1 base short, with 16 bases between. This CDR3 region has 16 residues. From germline, CDR1 is MNHEY and CDR2 SVGAGI. This chain's CDR3 is CASSWNRDTVNYGYTF. The CDR3, as DNA: TGTGCCAGCAGTTGGAACCGGGACACAGTTAACTATGGCTACACCTTC.

The CDR3 DNA is TGTGCCAGCAGTAAACAGGGTCAAATGAACACTGAAGCTTTCTTT. The encoded protein is CASSKQGQMNTEAFF. The chain couples TRBV6-1 to TRBJ1-1; possibly TRBD1 for D (6 bases). Trimming left V 5 bases short and J 0 bases short, with 13 bases between. CDR1 and CDR2 (germline): MNHNS, SASEGT. The CDR3 sequence is 15 residues long.

Remarks on this clone: Within the sample, other DNA sequences also encode this same CDR3. V and J are TRBV27 and TRBJ1-5; a weak D match, TRBD1 (5 bases). Germline assignment: CDR1 MNHEY and CDR2 SMNVEV (reference sequence). With 5 bases removed from V and 7 bases from J, the gap between germline ends came to 12 bases. CDR3 size: 13 residues. CDR3 loop: CASSTTVAQPQHF. CDR3 bases: TGTGCCAGCAGTACGACAGTCGCCCAGCCCCAGCATTTT.

The chain links TRBV7-9 to TRBJ1-4; D ambiguous. The V end lost 3 bases, the J end lost 0 bases, and 5 bases lay between the germline ends. The CDR3 runs 14 residues. The germline CDR1 and CDR2 sequences are SEHNR and FQNEAQ (reference sequence). The CDR3 loop is CASSFGPTNEKLFF. The CDR3 coding sequence is TGTGCCAGCAGCTTTGGCCCAACTAATGAAAAACTGTTTTTT.

The chain links TRBV5-4 to TRBJ1-1, with 10 bases lining up with TRBD1. The germline CDR1 and CDR2 sequences are SGHNT and YYREEE (reference sequence). J lost 0 bases, V lost 7 bases, and 6 bases had no gene match. The CDR3 is 15 amino acids. The CDR3, as DNA: TGTGCCAGCGGACAGGGGGAGAACATGAACACTGAAGCTTTCTTT. Encoded protein: CASGQGENMNTEAFF.

In DNA, the CDR3 is TGTGCCAGCAGCTTAATCGGAGGCCCGGCTGAAGCTTTCTTT. It is translated as CASSLIGGPAEAFF. The chain recombines TRBV7-9 with TRBJ1-1; D is unclear. The CDR3 totals 14 residues. The V end lost 2 bases, the J end lost 6 bases, and 13 bases lay between the germline ends. Germline values: CDR1 SEHNR, CDR2 FQNEAQ (reference sequence). Variable domain in full (rest from reference TRBV7-9 and TRBJ1-1): DTGVSQNPRHKITKRGQNVTFRCDPISEHNRLYWYRQTLGQGPEFLTYFQNEAQLEKSRLLSDRFSAERPKGSFSTLEIQRTEQGDSAMYLCASSLIGGPAEAFFGQGTRLTVV.

The J gene is TRBJ2-7, the V gene TRBV20-1; no firm D call. CDR1 DFQATT and CDR2 SNEGSKA come from the germline V gene (reference sequence). The CDR3 contains 11 residues. V was clipped by 3 bases and J by 3 bases, with 6 bases between them. The CDR3 DNA reads TGCAGTGCTAGCCTCTACTACGAGCAGTACTTC. Translating it yields CSASLYYEQYF.

The gene calls are TRBV4-3 and TRBJ1-1; 8 bases fit TRBD1. The CDR3 sequence is 16 residues long. J was trimmed by 5 bases and V by 0 bases; bases with no gene match: 8. From germline, CDR1 is LGHNA and CDR2 YSLEER. Here the CDR3 reads CASSQDVGTGGTEAFF. The CDR3, as DNA: TGCGCCAGCAGCCAAGATGTCGGTACAGGGGGGACTGAAGCTTTCTTT.

V usage is TRBV13 and J usage is TRBJ1-2; D is perhaps TRBD1 (5 bases). Germline V lookup: CDR1 PRHDT, CDR2 FYEKMQ (reference sequence). The CDR3 covers 13 residues. Trimming stripped 3 bases from V and 8 bases from J, with 13 bases between. This CDR3 is CASSLGRTLGYTF. The CDR3 nucleotides read TGTGCCAGCAGCTTGGGTCGGACATTGGGCTACACCTTC.

The rearrangement uses TRBV7-9 and TRBJ2-3; the D is unclear. V shed 8 bases and J shed 0 bases, with 12 bases lying between them. The CDR3 is 14 amino acids. CDR1 SEHNR and CDR2 FQNEAQ come from the germline V gene (reference sequence). The CDR3 coding sequence is TGTGCCAGCCTGCTCTATCCTAGCACAGATACGCAGTATTTT. Encoded protein: CASLLYPSTDTQYF.

The rearrangement joins TRBV6-5 to TRBJ2-7; D perhaps matches TRBD2 (5 bases). Trimming cost V 2 bases and J 7 bases, with 15 bases left between them. CDR1 and CDR2 from the germline V gene are MNHEY and SVGAGI. There are 14 residues in the CDR3. The CDR3 DNA sequence: TGTGCCAGCAGTTACGGGCAAACCCCGGGGGAGCAGTACTTC. It translates to CASSYGQTPGEQYF.

This sequence joins TRBV30 and TRBJ2-7; TRBD1 matches at 8 bases. V was pared by 4 bases and J by 6 bases, with 11 bases of the junction left unmatched. The CDR3 loop spans 14 amino acids. Germline CDR1 and CDR2: GTSNPN and SVGIG (reference sequence). This CDR3 is CAWTRTGRLGEQYF. CDR3 coding DNA: TGTGCCTGGACCAGGACAGGGCGATTGGGCGAGCAGTACTTC.

The V gene is TRBV11-2, the J gene TRBJ2-1, with D possibly being TRBD2 (6 bases). The germline V and J ends were trimmed by 4 bases and 5 bases, with 9 bases remaining between them. Germline lookup yields CDR1 SGHAT and CDR2 FQNNGV. CDR3 length equals 13 residues. The CDR3 coding sequence is TGTGCCAGCAGCTGGGGGGTCCACAATGAGCAGTTCTTC. This codes for CASSWGVHNEQFF. The variable domain in full, completed from reference TRBV11-2 and TRBJ2-1, reads EAGVAQSPRYKIIEKRQSVAFWCNPISGHATLYWYQQILGQGPKLLIQFQNNGVVDDSQLPKDRFSAERLKGVDSTLKIQPAKLEDSAVYLCASSWGVHNEQFFGPGTRLTVL.